This passage covers 7 T cell receptor beta chains from one sample sequenced in a study of cytomegalovirus exposure and HLA in healthy donors. Measured with immunoSEQ multiplex PCR; TCRdb has only the in-frame clones, and not every one. The sample has 200,000 to 250,000 clones; 70% to 90% are singletons. Sequenced input: PBMCs. These receptors all stem from a woman aged 18-29 years in good health and CMV-seronegative.

The genes are TRBV10-3 and TRBJ2-7; TRBD1 matches at 9 bases. The CDR3 has 14 residues. CDR1 and CDR2 (germline): ENHRY, SYGVKD. Trimming cost V 6 bases and J 5 bases; bases outside gene matches: 8. Here the CDR3 reads CAIRLTGGEDEQYF. In DNA, the CDR3 is TGTGCCATCAGATTGACAGGGGGTGAGGACGAGCAGTACTTC.

The V call is TRBV30, the J call TRBJ1-2; tentatively, D is TRBD1 (6 bases). From germline, CDR1 is GTSNPN and CDR2 SVGIG (reference sequence). The V end was cut by 4 bases, the J end by 0 bases, with 12 bases between. CDR3 length: 14 amino acids. The CDR3: CAWTPGAANYGYTF. For the CDR3, the DNA is TGTGCCTGGACTCCGGGGGCAGCTAACTATGGCTACACCTTC.

The J gene is TRBJ2-1, the V gene TRBV6-5; possible D gene TRBD2, 5 bases. There are 15 residues in the CDR3. Per germline, CDR1 MNHEY and CDR2 SVGAGI. V lost 7 bases, J lost 7 bases, and 20 bases lay in between. The CDR3: CASTLIQTPGNEQFF. The DNA of the CDR3 is TGTGCCAGCACCTTAATTCAGACTCCGGGGAATGAGCAGTTCTTC.

The CDR3: CASSLSRDRGTEAFF. The CDR3 bases are TGTGCCAGCAGTTTATCGAGGGACAGGGGTACTGAAGCTTTCTTT. This chain links TRBV27 with TRBJ1-1; TRBD1 agrees at 10 bases. The CDR3 length is 15 residues. Looked up from germline, CDR1 is MNHEY and CDR2 is SMNVEV (reference sequence). V lost 0 bases to trimming and J lost 5 bases; unmatched junction nucleotides: 3.

This clone was seen a few times. J is TRBJ1-2 and V is TRBV30; D not resolved. The CDR3 is 13 residues long. The V gene's germline CDR1 is GTSNPN and CDR2 SVGIG (reference sequence). The V end lost 3 bases, the J end lost 8 bases, and 16 bases lay between the germline ends. CDR3 DNA sequence: TGTGCCTGGAGCTACGGGATTAATCGGGGCTACACCTTC. It is translated as CAWSYGINRGYTF.

V gene TRBV6-1 combines with J gene TRBJ1-2; possibly TRBD1 for D (6 bases). This CDR3 is 15 amino acids long. Trimming took off 5 bases at V and 5 bases at J, with 18 bases between the two ends. CDR1 MNHNS and CDR2 SASEGT come from the germline V gene. The CDR3 nucleotides read TGTGCCAGCAGTAAACAAGACAGGACGGGGTATGGCTACACCTTC. Residues: CASSKQDRTGYGYTF.

This chain joins TRBV27 and TRBJ2-1; TRBD1 aligns across 9 bases. The V gene end was trimmed by 5 bases and the J gene end by 0 bases; junction bases not matched to a gene: 8. Germline V CDR1 and CDR2: MNHEY, SMNVEV (reference sequence). The CDR3 consists of 17 residues. The CDR3 spells CASSAPGQGSSYNEQFF. The CDR3 nucleotides are TGTGCCAGCAGTGCACCGGGACAGGGAAGCTCCTACAATGAGCAGTTCTTC.